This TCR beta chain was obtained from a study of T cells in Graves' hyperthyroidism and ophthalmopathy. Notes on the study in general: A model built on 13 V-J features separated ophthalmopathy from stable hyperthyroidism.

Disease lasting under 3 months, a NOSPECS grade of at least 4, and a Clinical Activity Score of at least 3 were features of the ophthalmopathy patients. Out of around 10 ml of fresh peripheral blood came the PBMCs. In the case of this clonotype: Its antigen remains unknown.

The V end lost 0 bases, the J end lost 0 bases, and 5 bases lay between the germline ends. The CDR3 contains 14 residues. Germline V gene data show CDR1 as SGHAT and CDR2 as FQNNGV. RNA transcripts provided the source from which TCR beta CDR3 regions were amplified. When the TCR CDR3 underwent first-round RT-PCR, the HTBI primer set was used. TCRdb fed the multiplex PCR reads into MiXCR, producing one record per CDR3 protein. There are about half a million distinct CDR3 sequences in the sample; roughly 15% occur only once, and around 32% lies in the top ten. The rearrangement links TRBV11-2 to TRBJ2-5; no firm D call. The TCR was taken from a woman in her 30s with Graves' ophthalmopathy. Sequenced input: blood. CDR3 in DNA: TGTGCCAGCAGCTTAGATTCGTACCAAGAGACCCAGTACTTC. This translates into CASSLDSYQETQYF.